The 26 T cell receptor beta chains below were found in one sample sequenced in a study of blood T cell repertoires in COVID-19. Profiling relied on immunoSEQ multiplex PCR, and the TCRdb table lists in-frame clones only, not all of them. The sample holds 110,000 to 150,000 clones, under 90% seen once. The sample was peripheral blood. The receptors were sampled from a human donor in a cohort sampled during active COVID-19.

The chain employs TRBV27 and TRBJ2-3; TRBD2 matches at 14 bases. V trimming: 3 bases; J trimming: 1 base; junction bases outside the gene matches: 15. Germline loops: CDR1 MNHEY, CDR2 SMNVEV (reference sequence). The CDR3 is 21 amino acids. The CDR3 sequence: CASSFLGLAGVGTLGTDTQYF. CDR3 DNA sequence: TGTGCCAGCAGTTTCTTGGGACTAGCGGGAGTGGGGACATTGGGCACAGATACGCAGTATTTT.

J is TRBJ2-5 and V is TRBV7-2, with a weak D call TRBD2 (6 bases). V lost 4 bases to trimming and J lost 2 bases, with 17 bases between them. This CDR3 contains 16 residues. Germline V gene lookup returns CDR1 SGHTA and CDR2 FQGNSA. CDR3 coding DNA: TGTGCCAGCAGCTATAAACTCGGGAGTGGGCAAGAGACCCAGTACTTC. This translates into CASSYKLGSGQETQYF. Based on the CDR3 plus reference TRBV7-2 and TRBJ2-5, the full variable domain is GAGVSQSPSNKVTEKGKDVELRCDPISGHTALYWYRQSLGQGLEFLIYFQGNSAPDKSGLPSDRFSAERTGGSVSTLTIQRTQQEDSAVYLCASSYKLGSGQETQYFGPGTRLLVL.

V gene TRBV2 combines with J gene TRBJ1-5, with TRBD1 matching over 7 bases. Germline V gene data show CDR1 as SNHLY and CDR2 as FYNNEI. The CDR3 runs to 14 residues. Unmatched junction bases numbered 3, after V lost 5 bases and J lost 2 bases. CDR3 sequence: CASSIQGRNQPQHF. The CDR3 DNA follows: TGTGCCAGCAGTATACAGGGGCGCAATCAGCCCCAGCATTTT.

The V gene is TRBV6-2 or TRBV6-3, the J gene TRBJ2-7; D ambiguous. Germline V lookup: CDR1 MNHEY, CDR2 SVGEGT. Trimming shortened V by 2 bases and J by 5 bases, and 13 bases separated the two germline ends. The CDR3 contains 14 residues. CDR3 in DNA: TGTGCCAGCAGTTACAGCCTACCACCAAACGAGCAGTACTTC. It specifies CASSYSLPPNEQYF.

V and J are TRBV6-1 and TRBJ2-2, with D tentatively TRBD2 (5 bases). Trimming took off 3 bases at V and 7 bases at J, with 15 bases between the two ends. CDR1 is MNHNS and CDR2 is SASEGT in the germline V gene. The CDR3 consists of 15 residues. The CDR3 DNA is TGTGCCAGCAGTGACAGGCCCGCCGGGGTCGGGGAGCTGTTTTTT. Its protein product is CASSDRPAGVGELFF.

The genes are TRBV2 and TRBJ1-5; TRBD1 is a possible D gene (6 bases). Trimming took off 6 bases at V and 4 bases at J, with 10 bases between the two ends. This CDR3 spans 13 amino acids. From germline, CDR1 is SNHLY and CDR2 FYNNEI. The CDR3 coding sequence is TGTGCCAGCAGGAGGGACACGAATCAGCCCCAGCATTTT. Translated, it gives CASRRDTNQPQHF.

The chain recombines TRBV3-1 (or the pseudogene TRBV3-2) with TRBJ2-7; D uncertain. Trimming removed 5 bases at V and 5 bases at J, with 10 bases between. CDR1 LGHDT and CDR2 YNNKEL come from the germline V gene (reference sequence). The CDR3 runs to 12 residues. CDR3 loop: CASSAWSNEQYF. The CDR3 region has the DNA TGTGCCAGCAGCGCCTGGAGCAACGAGCAGTACTTC.

The chain uses TRBV7-2 and TRBJ1-1; perhaps TRBD1 as D (5 bases). Looked up from germline, CDR1 is SGHTA and CDR2 is FQGNSA. V was trimmed by 5 bases and J by 1 base, leaving 20 bases between them. The CDR3 contains 17 residues. In nucleotides, the CDR3 is TGTGCCAGCAGCCTCCAGTCGGCTCAGGGATCGAACACTGAAGCTTTCTTT. Its translation is CASSLQSAQGSNTEAFF.

This chain joins TRBV28 and TRBJ2-2; 8 nucleotides agree with TRBD1. Germline CDR1 MDHEN, CDR2 SYDVKM. There are 16 residues in the CDR3. V was clipped by 2 bases and J by 1 base; unmatched bases: 3. CDR3 DNA: TGTGCCAGCAGTTTAGGGACAGGCCGGAACACCGGGGAGCTGTTTTTT. The encoded protein is CASSLGTGRNTGELFF.

The chain carries TRBV19 and TRBJ2-1, with D possibly matching TRBD2 (5 bases). The V and J ends lost 2 bases and 0 bases respectively, with 11 bases between them. The germline V gene encodes CDR1 LNHDA and CDR2 SQIVND (reference sequence). The CDR3 length is 16 residues. CDR3 coding DNA: TGTGCCAGTAGTATACATCCGGGGAGCTCCTACAATGAGCAGTTCTTC. It is translated as CASSIHPGSSYNEQFF.

V gene TRBV7-2 combines with J gene TRBJ1-2; D perhaps matches TRBD1 (6 bases). The V gene's germline CDR1 is SGHTA and CDR2 FQGNSA. Between the trimmed V and J ends, which lost 10 bases and 4 bases, there was a span of 22 bases. CDR3 length equals 15 residues. The CDR3 sequence is CAIPIGQSNLYGYTF. The CDR3 nucleotides read TGTGCCATCCCAATAGGACAGAGCAACCTCTATGGCTACACCTTC.

Note on this clone: One end of the junction varies from germline; a read error may be responsible. The chain is built from TRBV5-1 and TRBJ2-5; D uncertain. Germline CDR1 reads SGHRS; CDR2 reads YFSETQ. The CDR3 runs 13 residues. The CDR3 nucleotides read TGCGCCAGCAGCTTGGACGGAAAGATTACAGCTCACTTC. The encoded protein is CASSLDGKITAHF.

This chain uses TRBV19 with TRBJ1-1; 7 bases align to TRBD1. Looked up from germline, CDR1 is LNHDA and CDR2 is SQIVND (reference sequence). This CDR3 is 15 amino acids long. The J segment lost 1 base and the V segment lost 4 bases, leaving 6 bases of the junction unmatched. CDR3 coding DNA: TGTGCCAGTAGTACCCAGGGGGTTGGGAACACTGAAGCTTTCTTT. It yields the protein CASSTQGVGNTEAFF.

This chain connects TRBV4-1 to TRBJ2-5; maybe TRBD1 (6 bases). V gave up 0 bases and J gave up 2 bases, with 10 bases separating them. The germline gives CDR1 MGHRA, CDR2 YSYEKL. The CDR3 length is 15 residues. CDR3 in amino acids: CASSQERGTQETQYF. DNA for the CDR3: TGCGCCAGCAGCCAAGAACGAGGGACACAAGAGACCCAGTACTTC.

CDR3 nucleotides: TGTGCCAGCAAGACAAAGAGCTCTGGGGCCAACGTCCTGACTTTC. It encodes CASKTKSSGANVLTF. This chain links TRBV28 with TRBJ2-6; D ambiguous. Germline CDR1 MDHEN, CDR2 SYDVKM. The CDR3 covers 15 residues. Trimming stripped 7 bases from V and 0 bases from J, with 10 bases between.

The chain's CDR3 is CASSFEIDQPQHF. CDR3 DNA sequence: TGTGCCAGCAGTTTTGAGATCGATCAGCCCCAGCATTTT. The J gene is TRBJ1-5, the V gene TRBV28; D not certain. Trimming stripped 3 bases from V and 5 bases from J, with 8 bases between. The CDR3 is 13 amino acids. The V gene's germline CDR1 is MDHEN and CDR2 SYDVKM.

This clone was recorded once. The rearrangement links TRBV28 to TRBJ2-1; 8 nucleotides agree with TRBD1. This CDR3 region has 13 residues. The J segment lost 8 bases and the V segment lost 6 bases, leaving 6 bases of the junction unmatched. Germline V gene lookup returns CDR1 MDHEN and CDR2 SYDVKM. The CDR3 sequence is CASRSGGLDEQFF. CDR3 DNA sequence: TGTGCCAGCAGGTCAGGGGGCTTGGATGAGCAGTTCTTC. Based on the CDR3 plus reference TRBV28 and TRBJ2-1, the full variable domain is DVKVTQSSRYLVKRTGEKVFLECVQDMDHENMFWYRQDPGLGLRLIYFSYDVKMKEKGDIPEGYSVSREKKERFSLILESASTNQTSMYLCASRSGGLDEQFFGPGTRLTVL.

The chain carries TRBV7-2 and TRBJ2-7; 8 bases are a match to TRBD1. Germline assignment: CDR1 SGHTA and CDR2 FQGNSA. The CDR3 is made up of 13 amino acids. The ends lost 5 bases at V and 7 bases at J; junction bases unmatched: 7. The CDR3 loop is CASSGWTGFEQYF. The CDR3 DNA sequence: TGTGCCAGCAGCGGGTGGACAGGGTTTGAGCAGTACTTC.

This rearrangement joins TRBV5-1 to TRBJ1-6, with 11 bases that match TRBD1. J was trimmed by 5 bases and V by 2 bases; bases with no gene match: 6. This CDR3 is 17 amino acids long. The germline V gene has CDR1 SGHRS and CDR2 YFSETQ. This CDR3 is CASSFQPGQGDNSPLHF. The DNA for the CDR3 is TGCGCCAGCAGCTTCCAACCGGGACAGGGGGATAATTCACCCCTCCACTTT.

The chain is built from TRBV7-2 and TRBJ1-1, with 7 bases identical to TRBD1. The V gene end was trimmed by 5 bases and the J gene end by 0 bases; junction bases not matched to a gene: 6. Germline-derived CDR1 and CDR2 are SGHTA and FQGNSA. The CDR3 is made up of 15 amino acids. The CDR3 protein is CASSGRQGLNTEAFF. The CDR3 DNA sequence: TGTGCCAGCAGCGGAAGACAGGGACTGAACACTGAAGCTTTCTTT.

The CDR3 nucleotides read TGTGCCAGCAGAGGACAGGGTCGGGGGTCCGGGGAGCTGTTTTTT. This translates into CASRGQGRGSGELFF. The rearrangement joins TRBV6-6 to TRBJ2-2; 8 bases fit TRBD1. CDR3 size: 15 residues. Germline-derived CDR1 and CDR2 are MNHNY and SVGAGI (reference sequence). Losses at the gene ends were 6 bases for V and 6 bases for J; bases not matched to a gene: 9.

This chain connects TRBV18 to TRBJ2-7; TRBD2 agrees at 11 bases. The CDR3 spans 16 residues. After removal of 6 bases from V and 1 base from J, the junction contained 8 bases not matched to a gene. Germline CDR1 KGHSH, CDR2 LQKENI. CDR3 protein: CASSPVTSGTSYEQYF. The CDR3 coding sequence is TGTGCCAGCTCGCCCGTGACTAGCGGGACGTCCTACGAGCAGTACTTC. Complete variable domain (other parts from reference TRBV18 and TRBJ2-7): NAGVMQNPRHLVRRRGQEARLRCSPMKGHSHVYWYRQLPEEGLKFMVYLQKENIIDESGMPKERFSAEFPKEGPSILRIQQVVRGDSAAYFCASSPVTSGTSYEQYFGPGTRLTVT.

This chain joins TRBV6-2 or TRBV6-3 and TRBJ2-7, with 10 bases fitting TRBD1. The CDR3 consists of 14 residues. V lost 5 bases, J lost 3 bases, and 4 bases stayed unmatched. Germline V gene data show CDR1 as MNHEY and CDR2 as SVGEGT. The CDR3 sequence: CASSRDRGNYEQYF. The CDR3 region has the DNA TGTGCCAGCAGTCGGGACAGGGGAAACTACGAGCAGTACTTC.

This clone is a singleton in its sample. This chain connects TRBV6-5 to TRBJ1-6; possibly TRBD1 for D (6 bases). The CDR3 consists of 15 residues. Germline CDR1 MNHEY, CDR2 SVGAGI. Trimming removed 6 bases at V and 4 bases at J, with 13 bases between. CDR3 region: CASRQGFGYNSPLHF. The CDR3 nucleotides are TGTGCCAGCAGACAGGGTTTTGGATATAATTCACCCCTCCACTTT.

The rearrangement joins TRBV19 to TRBJ2-3, with D possibly being TRBD1 (6 bases). There are 16 residues in the CDR3. Trimming stripped 1 base from V and 0 bases from J, with 11 bases between. From germline, CDR1 is LNHDA and CDR2 SQIVND (reference sequence). The CDR3 sequence is CASSIGTAPSTDTQYF. The CDR3, as DNA: TGTGCCAGTAGTATAGGGACAGCACCTAGCACAGATACGCAGTATTTT.

The CDR3 sequence: CASSLSRTENYGYTF. CDR3 nucleotides: TGTGCCAGCAGCCTATCAAGGACTGAAAACTATGGCTACACCTTC. The chain recombines TRBV6-5 with TRBJ1-2, with D uncertain. Trimming cost V 6 bases and J 2 bases, with 16 bases left between them. The CDR3 has 15 residues. CDR1 MNHEY and CDR2 SVGAGI come from the germline V gene.